This TCR beta chain is drawn from a study of control samples from healthy donors and cancer patients. Per germline, CDR1 MNHEY and CDR2 SVGEGT. V trimming: 2 bases; J trimming: 8 bases; junction bases outside the gene matches: 6. The CDR3 has 15 amino acids. This clone was seen only once. Generated by immunoSEQ multiplex PCR, the TCRdb table keeps only in-frame clones and is missing some. The sample lists 150,000 or so clones; just over 90% were seen once. This clonotype originated in a woman aged 55-75 years in good health. V usage is TRBV6-2 or TRBV6-3 and J usage is TRBJ2-1; 10 bases are shared with TRBD2. Sequenced: blood. The CDR3 sequence: CASSYGAGGLDEQFF. The CDR3 coding sequence is TGTGCCAGCAGTTACGGAGCGGGGGGGCTAGATGAGCAGTTCTTC.